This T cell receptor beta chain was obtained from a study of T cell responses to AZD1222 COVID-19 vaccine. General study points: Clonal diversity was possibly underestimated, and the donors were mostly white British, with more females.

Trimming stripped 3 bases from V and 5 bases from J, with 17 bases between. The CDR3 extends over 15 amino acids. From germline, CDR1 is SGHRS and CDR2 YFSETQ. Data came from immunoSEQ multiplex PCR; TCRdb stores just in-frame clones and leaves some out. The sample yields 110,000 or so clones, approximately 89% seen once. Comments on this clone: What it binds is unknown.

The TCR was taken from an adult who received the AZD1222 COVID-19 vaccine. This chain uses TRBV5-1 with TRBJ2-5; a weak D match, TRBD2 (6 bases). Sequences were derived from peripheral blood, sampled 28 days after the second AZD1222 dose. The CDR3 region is CASSSTLAGRETQYF. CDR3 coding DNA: TGCGCCAGCAGCTCAACTTTGGCTGGGAGGGAGACCCAGTACTTC.